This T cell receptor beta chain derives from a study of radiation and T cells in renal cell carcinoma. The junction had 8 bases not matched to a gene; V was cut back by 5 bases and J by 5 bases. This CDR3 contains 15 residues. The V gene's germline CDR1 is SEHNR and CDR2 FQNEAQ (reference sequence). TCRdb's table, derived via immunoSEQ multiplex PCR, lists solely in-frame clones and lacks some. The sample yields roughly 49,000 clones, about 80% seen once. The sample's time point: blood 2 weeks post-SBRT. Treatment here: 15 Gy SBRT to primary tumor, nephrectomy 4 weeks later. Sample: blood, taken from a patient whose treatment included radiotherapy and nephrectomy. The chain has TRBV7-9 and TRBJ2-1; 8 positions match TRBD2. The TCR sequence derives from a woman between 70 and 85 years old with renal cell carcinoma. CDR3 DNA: TGTGCCAGCAGCAGACCGGGACTAGGGAACAATGAGCAGTTCTTC. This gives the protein CASSRPGLGNNEQFF.